Shown below are 22 T cell receptor beta chains from a single sample sequenced in a study of regulatory T cells in long-lasting Graves disease. Sequencing libraries for TCR beta were prepared with iRepertoire HTBI primers and Arm-PCR of CDR3 regions. TCRdb redid the calling of the multiplex PCR reads with MiXCR, one entry per CDR3 protein. Of approximately 350,000 distinct CDR3 sequences listed, about a sixth are singletons. Time point specified: newly diagnosed GD, antithyroid drugs for less than 3 months. There was RNA extracted from PBMCs, and the TCR library was made from it. Separately, the same data were catalogued under a study of T cells in Graves' hyperthyroidism and ophthalmopathy.

This specimen was peripheral blood mononuclear cells (PBMCs), taken at new diagnosis, from a patient treated with antithyroid drugs. The source is a man aged 35 to 55 with Graves disease.

This clonotype was detected many times. The rearrangement uses TRBV20-1 and TRBJ1-2; D possibly corresponds to TRBD1 (6 bases). CDR1 is DFQATT, CDR2 SNEGSKA, per germline (reference sequence). Trimming stripped 3 bases from V and 13 bases from J, with 15 bases between. The CDR3 covers 11 residues. The CDR3 DNA sequence: TGCAGTGCTAGGGGGGGGCAGTCACGCACCTTC. It yields the protein CSARGGQSRTF.

The chain uses TRBV4-3 and TRBJ2-7, with D possibly being TRBD1 (6 bases). Germline loops: CDR1 LGHNA, CDR2 YSLEER. Deletions cut 1 base from V and 2 bases from J, with 15 bases between. This CDR3 region has 16 residues. The CDR3 region has the DNA TGCGCCAGCAGCCAAGCACCGGGACAACCGCCCTACGAGCAGTACTTC. Its translation is CASSQAPGQPPYEQYF.

Only a few counts were recorded for this clonotype. This chain links TRBV3-1 with TRBJ2-2; 8 bases fit TRBD1. This CDR3 spans 14 amino acids. Germline values: CDR1 LGHDT, CDR2 YNNKEL (reference sequence). The ends lost 6 bases at V and 4 bases at J; junction bases unmatched: 4. CDR3 region: CASRRGQATGELFF. CDR3 coding DNA: TGTGCCAGCAGACGGGGACAGGCCACCGGGGAGCTGTTTTTT.

This clonotype came up many times. The chain employs TRBV13 and TRBJ1-6; TRBD1 matches 7 bases. J gave up 7 bases and V 4 bases, and 7 bases lay outside the gene matches. This CDR3 has 15 residues. Per the germline V gene, CDR1 is PRHDT and CDR2 is FYEKMQ (reference sequence). The CDR3 sequence is CASSSLQGPNSPLHF. CDR3 in DNA: TGTGCCAGCAGCTCCTTACAGGGGCCGAATTCACCCCTCCACTTT. Full variable domain (outside the CDR3, taken from reference TRBV13 and TRBJ1-6): AAGVIQSPRHLIKEKRETATLKCYPIPRHDTVYWYQQGPGQDPQFLISFYEKMQSDKGSIPDRFSAQQFSDYHSELNMSSLELGDSALYFCASSSLQGPNSPLHFGNGTRLTVT.

This chain links TRBV7-9 with TRBJ1-4; possibly TRBD1 for D (5 bases). From germline, CDR1 is SEHNR and CDR2 FQNEAQ (reference sequence). Trimming shortened V by 6 bases and J by 8 bases, and 16 bases separated the two germline ends. The CDR3 runs 14 residues. Here the CDR3 DNA reads TGTGCCAGCAGGGATCGGGGGGTGTCGGAAAAACTGTTTTTT. Residues: CASRDRGVSEKLFF.

The sample holds many counts of this clonotype. V gene TRBV5-1 combines with J gene TRBJ2-7; 8 nucleotides match TRBD1. V was clipped by 0 bases and J by 9 bases; unmatched bases: 11. The CDR3 loop spans 15 amino acids. Germline V CDR1 and CDR2: SGHRS, YFSETQ. CDR3 sequence reads: CASSLAGTGSRGQYF. The CDR3 DNA sequence: TGCGCCAGCAGCTTGGCGGGGACAGGCTCCCGAGGGCAGTACTTC.

This clonotype was counted at least ten times. The chain has TRBV6-1 and TRBJ1-1; D unclear. The CDR3 has 13 residues. V was trimmed by 6 bases and J by 0 bases, leaving 8 bases between them. CDR1 and CDR2 from the germline V gene are MNHNS and SASEGT. CDR3 DNA: TGTGCCAGCAGGGCGGGAATGAACACTGAAGCTTTCTTT. Translated: CASRAGMNTEAFF.

This clonotype was counted many times. This rearrangement joins TRBV7-3 to TRBJ2-7; D not certain. V lost 8 bases to trimming and J lost 2 bases, with 16 bases between them. The V gene's germline CDR1 is SGHTA and CDR2 FQGTGA. This CDR3 comprises 14 residues. The CDR3 DNA is TGTGCCAGCGGTACCGGGTCTCCTCCCTACGAGCAGTACTTC. It yields the protein CASGTGSPPYEQYF. The entire variable domain, with the rest obtained from reference TRBV7-3 and TRBJ2-7, is as follows: GAGVSQTPSNKVTEKGKYVELRCDPISGHTALYWYRQSLGQGPEFLIYFQGTGAADDSGLPNDRFFAVRPEGSVSTLKIQRTERGDSAVYLCASGTGSPPYEQYFGPGTRLTVT.

The chain combines TRBV5-1 with TRBJ2-7; D is possibly TRBD1 or TRBD2 (5 bases each). Trimming removed 2 bases from V and 2 bases from J, with 17 bases in between. Germline V gives CDR1 SGHRS, CDR2 YFSETQ. The CDR3 totals 16 residues. The CDR3 DNA reads TGCGCCAGCAGCTTAAGCTTGGGGGAAGGGGCCTACGAGCAGTACTTC. It codes for CASSLSLGEGAYEQYF.

This clonotype was detected a few times. The V and J genes are TRBV28 and TRBJ2-1; TRBD2 might be the D (5 bases). Germline lookup yields CDR1 MDHEN and CDR2 SYDVKM. Trimming left V 8 bases short and J 4 bases short, with 18 bases between. The CDR3 is 15 residues long. The CDR3 spells CASPPRGLLYNEQFF. The CDR3, as DNA: TGTGCCAGCCCACCAAGAGGGCTTCTATACAATGAGCAGTTCTTC.

This clonotype was counted ten times or more. V usage is TRBV5-1 and J usage is TRBJ1-4; D gene unclear. V was trimmed by 1 base and J by 3 bases, leaving 10 bases between them. The CDR3 is 15 residues long. Germline lookup yields CDR1 SGHRS and CDR2 YFSETQ. CDR3 in DNA: TGCGCCAGCAGCTTGTGGGATGGGGCTAATGAAAAACTGTTTTTT. It is translated as CASSLWDGANEKLFF.

V usage is TRBV11-2 and J usage is TRBJ2-1, with D perhaps TRBD1 (6 bases). Germline loops: CDR1 SGHAT, CDR2 FQNNGV. The length of the CDR3 is 14 residues. Trimming cost V 2 bases and J 7 bases, with 12 bases left between them. The CDR3 loop is CASSLLRGGNEQFF. CDR3 bases: TGTGCCAGCAGCTTACTCAGGGGTGGGAATGAGCAGTTCTTC.

This clonotype came up many times. The chain carries TRBV28 and TRBJ1-1; the D is unclear. The CDR3 spans 14 residues. With 2 bases removed from V and 0 bases from J, the gap between germline ends came to 7 bases. Germline CDR1 and CDR2: MDHEN and SYDVKM. Written as DNA, the CDR3 is TGTGCCAGCAGTTTAGTTCATTTGAACACTGAAGCTTTCTTT. Protein product: CASSLVHLNTEAFF.

Many counts were recorded for this clonotype. This rearrangement joins TRBV20-1 to TRBJ1-5; D unresolved. Trimming left V 6 bases short and J 7 bases short, with 16 bases between. This CDR3 spans 13 amino acids. Germline loops: CDR1 DFQATT, CDR2 SNEGSKA (reference sequence). The CDR3 loop is CSATGPAVQPQHF. DNA of the CDR3: TGCAGTGCAACCGGGCCGGCGGTCCAGCCCCAGCATTTT.

This clonotype was seen repeatedly, ten times or more. J is TRBJ1-1 and V is TRBV28; D gene uncertain. The germline V gene has CDR1 MDHEN and CDR2 SYDVKM. This CDR3 region has 11 residues. Between the trimmed V and J ends, which lost 6 bases and 8 bases, there was a span of 10 bases. Written as DNA, the CDR3 is TGTGCCAGCAGCTACAACCGAGAAGCTTTCTTT. Translating it yields CASSYNREAFF.

In this sample, this clonotype turned up many times. V gene TRBV11-2 combines with J gene TRBJ2-1; no clear D. CDR1 is SGHAT and CDR2 is FQNNGV in the germline V gene. The CDR3 is made up of 13 amino acids. V dropped 3 bases and J dropped 6 bases, with 9 bases sitting between them. CDR3 nucleotides: TGTGCCAGCAGCTTGGGTCTGGTCAATGAGCAGTTCTTC. Its translation is CASSLGLVNEQFF.

This clonotype was counted a few times. V gene TRBV7-9 combines with J gene TRBJ2-1, with D hard to call. Germline V gene data show CDR1 as SEHNR and CDR2 as FQNEAQ (reference sequence). V dropped 1 base and J dropped 10 bases, with 11 bases sitting between them. CDR3 length: 13 residues. Here the CDR3 reads CASSLVVAWEQFF. The CDR3 DNA sequence: TGTGCCAGCAGCTTAGTGGTAGCATGGGAGCAGTTCTTC.

At least ten counts were recorded for this clonotype. The V and J genes are TRBV6-1 and TRBJ1-1; D call uncertain. Deletions cut 2 bases from V and 4 bases from J, with 11 bases between. CDR1 is MNHNS and CDR2 is SASEGT in the germline V gene. This CDR3 has 14 amino acids. CDR3 protein: CASSEPGSSTEAFF. DNA for the CDR3: TGTGCCAGCAGTGAACCTGGGTCGAGCACTGAAGCTTTCTTT.

This clonotype was counted many times. The chain has TRBV29-1 and TRBJ2-7; TRBD1 is a possible D gene (6 bases). Germline lookup yields CDR1 SQVTM and CDR2 ANQGSEA. The CDR3 length is 15 residues. V was pared by 6 bases and J by 5 bases, with 23 bases between. DNA for the CDR3: TGCAGCGTACTTATGACCTGGGACACCCTGGACGAGCAGTACTTC. Translated: CSVLMTWDTLDEQYF.

In its sample, this clonotype was seen many times. The CDR3 spells CASSKGTDLLYEQYF. The CDR3 bases are TGCGCCAGCAGCAAGGGGACAGACCTTTTGTACGAGCAGTACTTC. This chain links TRBV5-1 with TRBJ2-7; 7 bases match TRBD1. Trimming at V came to 4 bases and at J to 4 bases, leaving 11 bases not matched to a gene. The V gene's germline CDR1 is SGHRS and CDR2 YFSETQ. The CDR3 consists of 15 residues.

This clonotype was seen many times. The rearrangement links TRBV12-3 or TRBV12-4 to TRBJ2-3, with TRBD1 as a possible D gene (6 bases). The CDR3 covers 15 residues. With 4 bases removed from V and 4 bases from J, the gap between germline ends came to 15 bases. CDR3 DNA sequence: TGTGCCAGCAGTTCAGCGACAGGAGGAGCAGATACGCAGTATTTT. This encodes CASSSATGGADTQYF.

This clonotype was observed a handful of times. A much larger clone lies one base from this, so it may be a read error. As the CDR3 is not closed by the conserved phenylalanine or tryptophan, this likely results from a read error. V and J are TRBV4-2 and TRBJ2-5; tentative D call: TRBD2 (5 bases). Per the germline V gene, CDR1 is LGHNA and CDR2 is YNFKEQ. V shed 4 bases and J shed 5 bases, with 17 bases lying between them. This CDR3 spans 15 amino acids. In DNA form, the CDR3 reads TGTGCCAGCAGCCTCATGCCGGACTGGCCGGAGACCCAGTACTCC. Translating gives CASSLMPDWPETQYS.